This entry lists 7 T cell receptor beta chains sequenced from one sample in a study of CD8+ T cells in alopecia areata. cDNA serving as the sequencing template came from extracted, reverse transcribed RNA. Assay used: immunoSEQ multiplex PCR; TCRdb lists only in-frame clones, some missing. The data contain about 130,000 clones, 49% of them singletons. The input for sequencing was CD8+ T cells sorted from blood, taken at week 0. These receptors originate from a human donor with alopecia areata.

The chain combines TRBV11-1 with TRBJ2-3, with 7 positions matching TRBD2. Per the germline V gene, CDR1 is SGHAT and CDR2 is FQDESV (reference sequence). V shed 5 bases and J 0 bases; nucleotides not matched to a gene: 11. The CDR3 is made up of 17 amino acids. In DNA form, the CDR3 reads TGTGCCAGCAGCCCCTACCCAGCGGGGCCAAGCACAGATACGCAGTATTTT. This encodes CASSPYPAGPSTDTQYF.

To note about this clone: This same CDR3 is encoded by further DNA sequences in the sample. The chain is built from TRBV29-1 and TRBJ1-1; D not resolved. The length of the CDR3 is 11 residues. Trimming left V 4 bases short and J 1 base short, with 4 bases between. CDR1 is SQVTM, CDR2 ANQGSEA, per germline. The CDR3 nucleotides read TGCAGCGTTGTCGGGAACACTGAAGCTTTCTTT. Translated, it gives CSVVGNTEAFF.

The chain carries TRBV7-6 and TRBJ2-5; 10 nucleotides match TRBD1. The CDR3 sequence is 15 residues long. V gave up 5 bases and J gave up 5 bases; unmatched junction bases: 8. Per germline, CDR1 SGHVS and CDR2 FNYEAQ. The CDR3 DNA is TGTGCCAGCAGCCTACTTAGGACAGGGGGGGAGACCCAGTACTTC. This gives the protein CASSLLRTGGETQYF.

The rearrangement links TRBV6-5 to TRBJ1-1; D unclear. V lost 2 bases, J lost 2 bases, and 6 bases lay in between. The CDR3 contains 13 residues. The germline gives CDR1 MNHEY, CDR2 SVGAGI. CDR3 in amino acids: CASSYADNTEAFF. The CDR3 nucleotides are TGTGCCAGCAGTTACGCGGACAACACTGAAGCTTTCTTT.

On this clone itself: Additional DNA sequences in this sample encode the identical CDR3. This chain links TRBV9 with TRBJ1-2, with D possibly being TRBD1 (5 bases). CDR3 length: 13 residues. V gave up 0 bases and J gave up 2 bases, with 5 bases separating them. Germline-derived CDR1 and CDR2 are SGDLS and YYNGEE. CDR3 residues: CASSVGDNYGYTF. DNA of the CDR3: TGTGCCAGCAGCGTAGGGGACAACTATGGCTACACCTTC.

The rearrangement links TRBV19 to TRBJ2-2; unclear D gene. Germline values: CDR1 LNHDA, CDR2 SQIVND (reference sequence). The CDR3 has 14 amino acids. With 4 bases removed from V and 3 bases from J, the gap between germline ends came to 9 bases. The CDR3 spells CASSTPRDTGELFF. CDR3 nucleotides: TGTGCCAGTAGTACCCCTAGGGACACCGGGGAGCTGTTTTTT.

The rearrangement uses TRBV30 and TRBJ2-2; TRBD2 matches 9 bases. Per germline, CDR1 GTSNPN and CDR2 SVGIG (reference sequence). This CDR3 spans 15 amino acids. V was pared by 4 bases and J by 5 bases, with 8 bases of the junction left unmatched. This CDR3 is CAWTSGVVRTGELFF. CDR3 DNA: TGTGCCTGGACTAGCGGGGTGGTTCGGACCGGGGAGCTGTTTTTT.